Sequencing of this T cell receptor (beta chain) was carried out in a study of shared clonotypes between healthy human individuals. Looked up from germline, CDR1 is SGHRS and CDR2 is YFSETQ. V lost 3 bases, J lost 0 bases, and 10 bases lay in between. The CDR3 length is 14 residues. The CD4+ fraction was divided into a CD45RA+ naive subset and a CD45RA-negative memory subset. For every subset, genomic DNA was evenly distributed across several immunoSEQ plates. TCRdb's table, derived via immunoSEQ multiplex PCR, lists solely in-frame clones and lacks some. The data contain about 180,000 clones, 80% to 95% of them singletons.

This sequence joins TRBV5-1 and TRBJ2-7; D possibly uses TRBD1 or TRBD2 (5 bases each). Sequencing input: naive CD4+ T cells sorted from blood. Subset of the sample: CD45RA+ positively selected. The sequence came from a woman aged 25 to 39 in good health. CDR3 sequence (DNA): TGCGCCAGCAGCTGGGACGGACGCTCCTACGAGCAGTACTTC. This encodes CASSWDGRSYEQYF.